This TCR beta chain was recorded in a study of T cell repertoires in cytomegalovirus infection. Whole-study context: The public TCR beta signatures pointed to both CMV infection and matching HLA type.

TCRdb analysed the reads with MiXCR anew, one entry per CDR3 protein. The sample lists hundreds of thousands of distinct CDR3 sequences, about 7% seen once, with around 6% in the top ten. Germline CDR1 and CDR2: MDHEN and SYDVKM. This CDR3 has 14 residues. Trimming stripped 7 bases from V and 9 bases from J, with 20 bases between. This clonotype was picked up many times. What it recognizes is unknown. Study-level points and caveats: HLA-C-restricted CMV-specific TCR beta clonotypes prevailed in the ex vivo response. Individuals carrying CMV plus the relevant HLA were identified by cumulative frequency of public TCR beta families.

Material for sequencing was PBMCs. The gene calls are TRBV28 and TRBJ2-3; D possibly uses TRBD1 or TRBD2 (5 bases each). This clonotype was obtained from a human donor in good health (CMV status not recorded). Some clones in this sample may be carry-over from other donors' samples. CDR3 sequence: CASTRPGPQGTQYF. Written as DNA, the CDR3 is TGTGCCAGCACCCGACCGGGGCCGCAGGGAACGCAGTATTTT.